The next 10 T cell receptor beta chains were all read from a single sample in a study of T cell changes during pregnancy in multiple sclerosis. Data came from immunoSEQ multiplex PCR; TCRdb stores just in-frame clones and leaves some out. The repertoire holds around 44,000 clones, with approximately 92% as singletons. Material for sequencing was peripheral blood. These receptors were obtained from a female donor with multiple sclerosis, enrolled in a pregnancy study.

The chain is built from TRBV9 and TRBJ2-2; TRBD1 aligns across 9 bases. V was pared by 3 bases and J by 1 base, with 7 bases of the junction left unmatched. CDR3 size: 17 residues. The germline V gene has CDR1 SGDLS and CDR2 YYNGEE. CDR3 DNA sequence: TGTGCCAGCAGCGGATCCTCGGACAGGGGGAACACCGGGGAGCTGTTTTTT. Translation: CASSGSSDRGNTGELFF.

The rearrangement joins TRBV19 to TRBJ2-7, with 7 bases fitting TRBD2. J gave up 5 bases and V 1 base, and 14 bases lay outside the gene matches. Germline V gene sequence: CDR1 LNHDA, CDR2 SQIVND (reference sequence). The CDR3 runs 17 residues. CDR3 sequence: CASSIGTAGGSRNEQYF. The DNA of the CDR3 is TGTGCCAGTAGTATAGGGACGGCGGGCGGGAGTCGGAACGAGCAGTACTTC.

The chain carries TRBV10-3 and TRBJ2-2, with 10 bases aligning to TRBD1. V was clipped by 6 bases and J by 3 bases; unmatched bases: 7. Germline CDR1 reads ENHRY; CDR2 reads SYGVKD. The CDR3 runs 16 residues. In DNA form, the CDR3 reads TGTGCCATCAGGTCCTCCGGGACAGGGGACACCGGGGAGCTGTTTTTT. Protein: CAIRSSGTGDTGELFF.

This sequence joins TRBV10-3 and TRBJ1-3, with 10 bases matching TRBD1. Germline V lookup: CDR1 ENHRY, CDR2 SYGVKD. The J segment lost 4 bases and the V segment lost 5 bases, leaving 14 bases of the junction unmatched. The CDR3 has 18 amino acids. In DNA form, the CDR3 reads TGTGCCATCAGTCCCAATGAGGGGACAGGGGTAGGGGGAAACACCATATATTTT. Translated: CAISPNEGTGVGGNTIYF.

In this sample, this clone turned up once. This CDR3 reads CASSPSYRAGNEQYF. CDR3 bases: TGTGCCAGCAGCCCTAGCTATCGGGCGGGGAACGAGCAGTACTTC. The chain is built from TRBV7-2 and TRBJ2-7, with a tentative D call TRBD2 (6 bases). Germline V gene data show CDR1 as SGHTA and CDR2 as FQGNSA. V was shortened by 5 bases and J by 5 bases, with 19 bases between the two germline ends. CDR3 length: 15 amino acids.

The rearrangement uses TRBV27 and TRBJ1-4, with D possibly TRBD1 on 6 matching bases. This CDR3 has 15 residues. Per the germline V gene, CDR1 is MNHEY and CDR2 is SMNVEV (reference sequence). The V gene lost 6 bases and the J gene lost 0 bases, with 11 bases spanning the gap. CDR3 bases: TGTGCCAGCAGGTTACAGGGTGCAACTAATGAAAAACTGTTTTTT. This encodes CASRLQGATNEKLFF. Complete variable domain (other parts from reference TRBV27 and TRBJ1-4): EAQVTQNPRYLITVTGKKLTVTCSQNMNHEYMSWYRQDPGLGLRQIYYSMNVEVTDKGDVPEGYKVSRKEKRNFPLILESPSPNQTSLYFCASRLQGATNEKLFFGSGTQLSVL.

This chain connects TRBV7-2 to TRBJ1-2; D is perhaps TRBD1 (5 bases). This CDR3 is 13 amino acids long. CDR1 SGHTA and CDR2 FQGNSA come from the germline V gene. V lost 6 bases, J lost 2 bases, and 10 bases lay in between. The CDR3 DNA is TGTGCCAGCAGTTACCGACAGAACTATGGCTACACCTTC. Its protein is CASSYRQNYGYTF.

This clone was observed once. The rearrangement uses TRBV25-1 and TRBJ1-2; possibly TRBD1 for D (6 bases). Germline loops: CDR1 MGHDK, CDR2 SYGVNS. The CDR3 consists of 14 residues. V lost 1 base, J lost 7 bases, and 13 bases lay in between. The CDR3, as DNA: TGTGCCAGCAGTGAATTCCACAGGGAACTTGGCTACACCTTC. Translation: CASSEFHRELGYTF.

V and J are TRBV25-1 and TRBJ2-1; TRBD2 is a possible D gene (6 bases). Trimming took off 2 bases at V and 0 bases at J, with 8 bases between the two ends. Germline assignment: CDR1 MGHDK and CDR2 SYGVNS. CDR3 length: 15 amino acids. This chain's CDR3 is CASSELASSYNEQFF. The CDR3 bases are TGTGCCAGCAGTGAACTAGCGAGCTCCTACAATGAGCAGTTCTTC.

This chain links TRBV19 with TRBJ2-2; no firm D call. V was pared by 1 base and J by 7 bases, with 7 bases between. Germline V gene sequence: CDR1 LNHDA, CDR2 SQIVND (reference sequence). This CDR3 has 13 amino acids. The CDR3 here is CASSIGSVGELFF. The DNA of the CDR3 is TGTGCCAGTAGTATAGGGTCCGTCGGGGAGCTGTTTTTT.